This record concerns one TCR beta chain sequence. Its antigen target is currently unknown. No base qualities exist here, and no much larger clone lies one base off it. The data are from a study of radiation and T cells in renal cell carcinoma (dated by TCRdb to the early 2020s). Looking at the study overall: The samples were obtained from a clinical trial, where primary renal cell carcinomas were treated with 15 Gy stereotactic body radiation therapy and then removed by nephrectomy 4 weeks afterward. In total, about 51 samples underwent TCR beta sequencing: around 25 tumors plus 27 peripheral blood samples. Across all 50 or so samples, over 4,000,000 unique CDR3 nucleotide sequences encoding 2,658,974 unique CDR3 amino acid sequences were identified. The research as a whole found: Tracking of blood repertoire dynamics stopped at more than three weeks after treatment, with no follow-up past that point. Because no pretreatment tumor biopsies were available, whether clonotypes were present in the tumor at baseline could not be determined. With a single-armed trial design, the study had no way to address how radiation dose or scheduling affects the TCR repertoire. In blood, the top tumor clonotypes increased from baseline to 2 weeks after radiation and then shrank by 4 weeks, which suggests a temporary expansion of tumor-resident clones.

Following the manufacturer's recommendations, the immunoSEQ kit was used to generate TCR beta libraries from genomic DNA. For library preparation, a first multiplex PCR was performed with proprietary primers, followed by a second PCR in which unique barcodes were added, and bead cleanups were performed after each round. A positive control reaction and a negative control reaction, both provided in the kit, were run with every batch of samples. The final libraries underwent checking on an Agilent 4200 TapeStation D1000 ScreenTape, volumetric pooling, and quantification by qPCR. An Illumina NextSeq500 fitted with a MidOutput 150-cycle cartridge performed the sequencing, running 156 Read1 cycles and 15 Index1 cycles with the kit's custom primers. The pooled library was loaded at around 1.1 pM, and roughly 20% PhiX control was spiked in. On the study's bioinformatics: Vendor-processed data were analyzed in R, with a clonotype defined as all T cells sharing the same CDR3 nucleotide sequence. In the clone abundance analyses, frequencies were normalized to the 10,000 most abundant clones in each sample. Before analysis, public T cell clones were removed, and these numbered fewer than six per sample on average. Tumor-enriched and baseline blood-enriched clonotypes were defined by at least a 32-fold difference in abundance between compartments. Clonotypes expanded or contracted between blood time points were identified with a beta-binomial differential abundance model. Similarity between tumor and blood repertoires was quantified using the Baroni-Urbani and Buser coefficient, and groups were compared with two-tailed Wilcoxon tests in R. TCRdb mirrors the immuneACCESS table, restricted to in-frame sequences. Some clones are absent from its copies; in checked studies, under half trace to an unresolved V gene, and the reason for the others is unknown. The V and J calls and clone size were taken over from that table, and D and trimming were inferred from the DNA. The sample contains about 150,000 clones, about 85% of them found a single time. Roughly 4.1% of the sample comes from the top ten.

Interpreted using the paper, the time point label stands for: baseline pretreatment blood. The treatment or condition label here, explained by the study, means: 15 Gy SBRT to primary tumor, nephrectomy 4 weeks later. To follow tumor-enriched clonotypes, serial peripheral blood was collected from radiation-treated patients at baseline and at 2 weeks and 4 weeks after SBRT. Renal cell carcinoma with clear cell pathology was present in all patients. Genomic DNA for TCR sequencing was prepared using the QIAamp DNA Blood Mini Kit (Qiagen). Samples were included in the analyses only if all quality control checks were passed. Reading from cysteine to phenylalanine, the CDR3 counts 13 amino acids. The entry retains the CDR3 DNA only, 39 bases that are in frame from base 1. The germline V gene (reference sequence) yields GTSNPN for CDR1 and SVGIG for CDR2.

Recombination joined TRBV30 with TRBJ1-2, and 7 junction bases match TRBD1. The receptor was derived from a woman in her seventies with renal cell carcinoma. Sequences were derived from blood, sampled from a patient whose treatment included radiotherapy and nephrectomy. This receptor carries the CDR3 CVFTGTANYGYTF. DNA sequence: TGTGTCTTTACCGGGACAGCGAACTATGGCTACACCTTC.